This T cell receptor (beta chain) originates from a study of blood T cell repertoires in COVID-19 (TCRdb year 2020). For the study in its entirety: The collaborator samples originated in the United States, Italy and Spain and spanned the acute and convalescent phases of COVID-19. The material from the prospective study consisted of cDNA or gDNA derived from T cells, B-cell-depleted T cells, or PBMCs. Subjects who had been exposed to COVID-19, were actively infected with it, or had recovered from it provided the deeply sampled blood TCRbeta repertoires that made up the dataset. The repertoires were released in a freely available public database intended as a resource for research on the immune response to SARS-CoV-2. Samples came from the ongoing ImmuneRACE study (first 160 participants) plus 1,254 subjects from 6 global collaborators. Sample metadata almost always included a de-identified subject ID, COVID-19 status, age in years and sex. HLA class I and class II types, where available, came from metadata supplied by the sample provider rather than from assay-based typing. Broader findings and caveats from the paper: The quantity of clinical and demographic metadata differed by source and by participant and was supplied without curation.

TCRbeta CDR3 regions were amplified from genomic DNA by means of the immunoSEQ Assay, a bias-controlled multiplex PCR. The paper's data handling went like this. The number of nucleated cells in each sample was estimated by amplification of reference gene primers within the assay. Sequence reads were collapsed and filtered to measure the absolute abundance of every unique TCRbeta CDR3 rearrangement. For each sample, productive Simpson clonality was calculated as the square root of Simpson's diversity index across productive rearrangements. TCRdb took over this immuneACCESS table, retaining in-frame rearrangements with V and J assigned. Such tables are incomplete; in checked studies, under half of the missing clones stem from an unresolved V gene, and the remainder is unexplained. The DNA gave D and trimming, while V, J and clone size come from that table. In this sample the table shows about 40,000 clones, approximately 80% of which occur a single time. In total, the top ten clones hold about 14% of the sample.

This clone was detected only a few times. The clone's antigen remains unknown. Base qualities were left out, and no much larger clone turns up one base away. Collaborating institutions collected whole blood in K2EDTA tubes following their own protocols. For TCRbeta analysis, collaborators shipped samples as frozen whole blood, isolated PBMCs, or DNA extracted from either of those sample types. The germline V gene sets CDR1 to SGHTA and CDR2 to FQGNSA. Its CDR3 holds 13 amino acids, cysteine through phenylalanine. Only the CDR3 portion is preserved as DNA: 39 bases, with reading frame beginning at the first base. Relative to germline, V is 0 bases shorter and J is 8 bases shorter, with 10 bases between their ends.

The specimen was peripheral blood. This TCR was sampled from a man aged 50 or older with active or convalescent COVID-19. This chain joins TRBV7-2 to TRBJ1-2; the D gene cannot be named for sure. The nucleotides are TGTGCCAGCAGCTTAGCTGACTGGCGGGGCTACACCTTC. Translated, this gives CASSLADWRGYTF.